These 11 T cell receptor beta chains share one sample of origin, sequenced in a study of blood T cell repertoires in COVID-19. Repertoires were generated with immunoSEQ multiplex PCR, while TCRdb's copy carries only in-frame clones and drops some. The repertoire consists of approximately 120,000 clones, with more than 70% occurring once and the leading ten covering 3.2%. Sequenced: peripheral blood. The receptors stem from a woman of 80 years or more with COVID-19, enrolled during active disease.

This sequence joins TRBV2 and TRBJ2-3; 7 bases map to TRBD2. The germline CDR1 and CDR2 sequences are SNHLY and FYNNEI. Losses at the gene ends were 6 bases for V and 0 bases for J; bases not matched to a gene: 6. This CDR3 has 15 residues. The CDR3 DNA follows: TGTGCCAGCAGGGGATCGACTAGCAGCACAGATACGCAGTATTTT. Translating it yields CASRGSTSSTDTQYF.

The J gene is TRBJ1-2, the V gene TRBV4-2, with 7 bases fitting TRBD1. The CDR3 contains 16 residues. V gave up 0 bases and J gave up 4 bases; unmatched junction bases: 8. The germline V gene has CDR1 LGHNA and CDR2 YNFKEQ. The CDR3 nucleotides read TGTGCCAGCAGCCAAGATCCCGGAGACAGGGTCTATGGCTACACCTTC. Translating it yields CASSQDPGDRVYGYTF.

V usage is TRBV7-9 and J usage is TRBJ2-5; 8 bases align to TRBD1. The trim removed 5 bases at V and 6 bases at J, leaving 5 bases unmatched. CDR3 size: 13 residues. Germline V gene sequence: CDR1 SEHNR, CDR2 FQNEAQ (reference sequence). CDR3 in DNA: TGTGCCAGCAGCCCTGGACAGGGAAAGACCCAGTACTTC. Translation gives CASSPGQGKTQYF.

This sequence joins TRBV6-1 and TRBJ1-5; no firm D call. Trimming removed 0 bases at V and 0 bases at J, with 15 bases between. CDR3 size: 18 residues. CDR1 and CDR2 (germline): MNHNS, SASEGT. CDR3 bases: TGTGCCAGCAGTGAAGCGCTTCGACGACTAAGTAGCAATCAGCCCCAGCATTTT. The encoded protein is CASSEALRRLSSNQPQHF.

This sequence joins TRBV7-9 and TRBJ2-1, with 7 bases identical to TRBD2. V dropped 6 bases and J dropped 3; count of bases not matched to a gene: 5. The CDR3 covers 14 residues. Germline assignment: CDR1 SEHNR and CDR2 FQNEAQ (reference sequence). CDR3 protein: CASSLADLYNEQFF. DNA of the CDR3: TGTGCCAGCAGTCTAGCGGATCTCTACAATGAGCAGTTCTTC.

Points on this clone: This CDR3 is also generated by other DNA sequences in the sample. The chain has TRBV6-5 and TRBJ2-5, with D possibly matching TRBD2 (6 bases). Trimming removed 6 bases at V and 5 bases at J, with 13 bases between. The CDR3 spans 13 residues. The germline V gene encodes CDR1 MNHEY and CDR2 SVGAGI. CDR3 residues: CASRGGGRETQYF. In nucleotides, the CDR3 is TGTGCCAGCAGGGGGGGAGGAAGGGAGACCCAGTACTTC.

This chain's CDR3 is CASSLGARSTGELFF. The CDR3 bases are TGTGCCAGCAGCTTAGGGGCGAGAAGTACCGGGGAGCTGTTTTTT. This rearrangement joins TRBV7-2 to TRBJ2-2, with unresolved D. Trimming took off 1 base at V and 5 bases at J, with 11 bases between the two ends. This CDR3 region has 15 residues. The germline gives CDR1 SGHTA, CDR2 FQGNSA.

The chain uses TRBV19 and TRBJ2-3; the D is unclear. CDR3 length: 13 residues. V shed 4 bases and J shed 1 base, with 6 bases lying between them. From germline, CDR1 is LNHDA and CDR2 SQIVND (reference sequence). The CDR3 DNA sequence: TGTGCCAGTAGTACCCGGGGCACAGATACGCAGTATTTT. Its protein product is CASSTRGTDTQYF.

V is TRBV5-4 and J is TRBJ1-2, with 7 bases that match TRBD1. After removal of 4 bases from V and 4 bases from J, the junction contained 10 bases not matched to a gene. Germline assignment: CDR1 SGHNT and CDR2 YYREEE (reference sequence). The CDR3 runs to 15 residues. This chain's CDR3 is CASSTQQGSGYGYTF. DNA for the CDR3: TGTGCCAGCAGCACACAACAGGGGAGCGGCTATGGCTACACCTTC.

The chain joins TRBV3-1 (or the pseudogene TRBV3-2) to TRBJ2-1; 7 nucleotides agree with TRBD2. J was trimmed by 3 bases and V by 4 bases; bases with no gene match: 9. Germline loops: CDR1 LGHDT, CDR2 YNNKEL (reference sequence). There are 16 residues in the CDR3. The chain's CDR3 is CASSPERLARYNEQFF. In nucleotides, the CDR3 is TGTGCCAGCAGCCCAGAAAGACTAGCTCGCTACAATGAGCAGTTCTTC.

The chain is built from TRBV5-1 and TRBJ2-5; D gene unclear. The CDR3 is 14 amino acids. Trimming shortened V by 0 bases and J by 9 bases, and 15 bases separated the two germline ends. The germline V gene has CDR1 SGHRS and CDR2 YFSETQ. CDR3: CASSLEAASRAQYF. The DNA of the CDR3 is TGCGCCAGCAGCTTGGAGGCGGCATCCCGGGCCCAGTACTTC.